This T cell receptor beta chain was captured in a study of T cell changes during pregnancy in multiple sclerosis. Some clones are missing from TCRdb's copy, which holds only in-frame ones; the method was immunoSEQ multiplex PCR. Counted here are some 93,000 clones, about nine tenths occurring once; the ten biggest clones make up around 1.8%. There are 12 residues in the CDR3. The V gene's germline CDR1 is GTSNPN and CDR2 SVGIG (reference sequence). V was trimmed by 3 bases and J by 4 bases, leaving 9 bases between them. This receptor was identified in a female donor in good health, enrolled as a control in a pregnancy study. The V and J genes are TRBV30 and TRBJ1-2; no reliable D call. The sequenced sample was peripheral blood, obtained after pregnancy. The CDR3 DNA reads TGTGCCTGGAGGCGGGAAGCCTATGGCTACACCTTC. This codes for CAWRREAYGYTF.